These 28 T cell receptor beta chains were sequenced from one sample in a study of patients and donors after allogeneic stem cell transplantation. A single record per CDR3 protein comes from TCRdb applying MiXCR to the RT-PCR reads. The sample gives 150,000 to 200,000 distinct CDR3 sequences, roughly 31% of which show up once; about 3.3% is in the top ten. Sequencing input: blood, either unsorted or a sorted T cell fraction (not recorded which). Every receptor here comes from a human donor who was either an allogeneic HSCT recipient or a stem cell or donor lymphocyte infusion donor (not recorded which). It is not recorded whose cells these are; they may come from a transplant donor.

The chain has TRBV18 and TRBJ2-1; D unclear. This CDR3 is built from 10 residues. Germline V gene lookup returns CDR1 KGHSH and CDR2 LQKENI. V gave up 4 bases and J gave up 9 bases, with 4 bases separating them. The CDR3 region is CASSRVEQFF. In DNA form, the CDR3 reads TGTGCCAGCTCACGAGTTGAGCAGTTCTTC.

CDR3 sequence (DNA): TGTGCCAGCAGACCAGGGGTCTGGGCTGAGCAGTTCTTC. This encodes CASRPGVWAEQFF. The gene calls are TRBV28 and TRBJ2-1; D may be TRBD1 (6 bases). CDR3 length: 13 residues. Deletions cut 6 bases from V and 9 bases from J, with 15 bases between. Germline assignment: CDR1 MDHEN and CDR2 SYDVKM.

This clonotype was counted many times. CDR3 sequence reads: CASSFGLAGTGELFF. CDR3 bases: TGCGCCAGCAGCTTCGGACTAGCAGGCACCGGGGAGCTGTTTTTT. The chain couples TRBV5-1 to TRBJ2-2; 8 bases are a match to TRBD2. The CDR3 is 15 residues long. Per the germline V gene, CDR1 is SGHRS and CDR2 is YFSETQ. The J segment lost 4 bases and the V segment lost 2 bases, leaving 4 bases of the junction unmatched.

The rearrangement links TRBV6-2 or TRBV6-3 to TRBJ1-5, with D uncertain. V was trimmed by 3 bases and J by 13 bases, leaving 19 bases between them. CDR3 length equals 14 residues. Germline CDR1 and CDR2: MNHEY and SVGEGT. The CDR3 is CASSYPSGISRQHF. CDR3 in DNA: TGTGCCAGCAGTTATCCCTCGGGGATCAGCAGGCAGCATTTT.

In its sample, this clonotype was seen once. The CDR3 protein is CASSRTGTGGLHTEAFF. The CDR3 DNA is TGTGCCAGCAGCCGTACCGGGACAGGGGGCCTCCACACTGAAGCTTTCTTT. The genes are TRBV5-6 and TRBJ1-1; 12 positions match TRBD1. The CDR3 sequence is 17 residues long. Germline V gene sequence: CDR1 SGHDT, CDR2 YYEEEE. Trimming took 4 bases from V and 3 from J; bases not matched to a gene: 10.

This clonotype has a handful of counts. This chain links TRBV6-5 with TRBJ2-3; possibly TRBD2 for D (6 bases). Between the trimmed V and J ends, which lost 0 bases and 3 bases, there was a span of 16 bases. The CDR3 has 17 residues. Germline lookup yields CDR1 MNHEY and CDR2 SVGAGI. The CDR3: CASSYSYGGGLTDTQYF. The CDR3 DNA reads as TGTGCCAGCAGTTACTCGTACGGGGGAGGCCTAACAGATACGCAGTATTTT.

This clonotype was seen a few times. The rearrangement joins TRBV6-5 to TRBJ2-3; 7 bases match TRBD1. V was pared by 4 bases and J by 4 bases, with 5 bases of the junction left unmatched. CDR1 and CDR2 from the germline V gene are MNHEY and SVGAGI. There are 14 residues in the CDR3. CDR3 nucleotides: TGTGCCAGCAGTTTGACAGGGAAGGCAGATACGCAGTATTTT. Its translation is CASSLTGKADTQYF.

This clonotype came up a few times. This chain connects TRBV7-8 to TRBJ2-3; possibly TRBD2 for D (5 bases). V was clipped by 5 bases and J by 0 bases, with 12 bases between them. The CDR3 length is 15 residues. Germline V gene data show CDR1 as SGHVS and CDR2 as FQNEAQ. The CDR3 coding sequence is TGTGCCAGCAGCCCCGAATGGGAGAGCACAGATACGCAGTATTTT. As protein: CASSPEWESTDTQYF.

This clonotype was observed a few times. The CDR3 reads CASSYSDHRDAGELFF. The CDR3 DNA reads as TGTGCCAGCAGTTACTCAGATCATAGAGACGCCGGGGAGCTGTTTTTT. J is TRBJ2-2 and V is TRBV6-5; D remains ambiguous. Germline assignment: CDR1 MNHEY and CDR2 SVGAGI. V lost 0 bases to trimming and J lost 6 bases, with 14 bases between them. The CDR3 runs to 16 residues.

The J gene is TRBJ2-7, the V gene TRBV29-1; TRBD2 matches at 7 bases. This CDR3 spans 14 amino acids. Losses at the gene ends were 7 bases for V and 0 bases for J; bases not matched to a gene: 9. CDR1 SQVTM and CDR2 ANQGSEA come from the germline V gene. This CDR3 reads CSARSSGYSYEQYF. In DNA, the CDR3 is TGCAGCGCCCGCTCTAGCGGCTACTCCTACGAGCAGTACTTC.

The chain is built from TRBV3-1 and TRBJ1-1, with unresolved D. There are 14 residues in the CDR3. The V gene's germline CDR1 is LGHDT and CDR2 YNNKEL (reference sequence). The ends were cut back, 1 base at V and 5 bases at J, with 11 bases in the middle. In DNA, the CDR3 is TGTGCCAGCAGCCAAGGCCGACTGGAAACTGAAGCTTTCTTT. This sequence encodes CASSQGRLETEAFF.

This clonotype was detected only a few times. This rearrangement joins TRBV7-2 to TRBJ2-3; D ambiguous. V lost 4 bases, J lost 1 base, and 9 bases lay in between. Looked up from germline, CDR1 is SGHTA and CDR2 is FQGNSA. The length of the CDR3 is 14 residues. CDR3 sequence: CASSWGSRTDTQYF. The CDR3 DNA is TGTGCCAGCAGCTGGGGATCGCGCACAGATACGCAGTATTTT.

V and J are TRBV18 and TRBJ1-1; D is unclear. V shed 1 base and J shed 2 bases, with 14 bases lying between them. Germline CDR1 and CDR2: KGHSH and LQKENI. The CDR3 totals 16 residues. The CDR3 sequence is CASSPRPEVLNTEAFF. The CDR3 region has the DNA TGTGCCAGCTCACCACGTCCAGAGGTGCTAAACACTGAAGCTTTCTTT.

This clonotype occurred a few times. This chain connects TRBV20-1 to TRBJ1-6; a possible D gene is TRBD1 (5 bases). The germline V gene encodes CDR1 DFQATT and CDR2 SNEGSKA (reference sequence). The germline V and J ends were trimmed by 3 bases and 8 bases, with 14 bases remaining between them. The CDR3 sequence is 14 residues long. The CDR3 bases are TGCAGTGCTAGGCAGGGAAGTAATCATTCACCCCTCCACTTT. Translating gives CSARQGSNHSPLHF.

This clonotype turned up a few times. The J gene is TRBJ2-1, the V gene TRBV29-1; possibly TRBD2 for D (7 bases). Germline V gives CDR1 SQVTM, CDR2 ANQGSEA. Between the trimmed V and J ends, which lost 7 bases and 1 base, there was a span of 11 bases. The CDR3 extends over 13 amino acids. DNA for the CDR3: TGCAGCGCCGGGGGGCTATCCTACAATGAGCAGTTCTTC. Translated: CSAGGLSYNEQFF.

This sequence joins TRBV27 and TRBJ1-6; D might be TRBD1 (5 bases). CDR3 length: 13 amino acids. Trimming removed 1 base at V and 9 bases at J, with 7 bases between. Germline values: CDR1 MNHEY, CDR2 SMNVEV (reference sequence). CDR3 sequence: CASSLWGGSPLHF. As DNA, the CDR3 is TGTGCCAGCAGTTTATGGGGGGGTTCACCCCTCCACTTT.

The rearrangement links TRBV20-1 to TRBJ2-7; D remains unclear. CDR1 is DFQATT and CDR2 is SNEGSKA in the germline V gene (reference sequence). V lost 1 base, J lost 3 bases, and 13 bases lay in between. This CDR3 comprises 14 residues. CDR3 protein: CSARGPRNGYEQYF. In nucleotides, the CDR3 is TGCAGTGCTAGAGGGCCGAGGAATGGCTACGAGCAGTACTTC.

This clonotype was recorded a few times. The chain joins TRBV11-1 to TRBJ2-3; D gene unclear. Germline values: CDR1 SGHAT, CDR2 FQDESV (reference sequence). Trimming stripped 5 bases from V and 9 bases from J, with 9 bases between. The CDR3 loop spans 11 amino acids. CDR3 protein: CASSLVGTQYF. The CDR3 DNA reads as TGTGCCAGCAGCCTAGTCGGGACGCAGTATTTT.

This clonotype turned up a few times. The chain is built from TRBV2 and TRBJ2-5; no clear D. Looked up from germline, CDR1 is SNHLY and CDR2 is FYNNEI. This CDR3 is 15 amino acids long. Trimming took off 0 bases at V and 2 bases at J, with 10 bases between the two ends. The CDR3: CASSEAVTSQETQYF. The CDR3 nucleotides read TGTGCCAGCAGTGAAGCGGTCACAAGTCAAGAGACCCAGTACTTC.

At least ten counts were recorded for this clonotype. V and J are TRBV7-2 and TRBJ1-1, with D possibly matching TRBD1 (5 bases). Germline assignment: CDR1 SGHTA and CDR2 FQGNSA. The length of the CDR3 is 14 residues. Trimming took off 1 base at V and 3 bases at J, with 9 bases between the two ends. CDR3 nucleotides: TGTGCCAGCAGCTTAGTGCAGGGTTACACTGAAGCTTTCTTT. This gives the protein CASSLVQGYTEAFF.

This clonotype was picked up a small number of times. The chain has TRBV27 and TRBJ1-2, with D possibly matching TRBD1 (6 bases). The V gene lost 3 bases and the J gene lost 4 bases, with 15 bases spanning the gap. The CDR3 totals 15 residues. The V gene's germline CDR1 is MNHEY and CDR2 SMNVEV (reference sequence). CDR3 bases: TGTGCCAGCAGTTTCCGGCAGGGGACATCCTATGGCTACACCTTC. It translates to CASSFRQGTSYGYTF.

Only a few counts were recorded for this clonotype. The chain carries TRBV6-5 and TRBJ2-1; D might be TRBD2 (6 bases). The CDR3 contains 15 residues. Germline-derived CDR1 and CDR2 are MNHEY and SVGAGI. V was shortened by 2 bases and J by 2 bases, with 10 bases between the two germline ends. This chain's CDR3 is CASSYRGSPYNEQFF. The CDR3 DNA follows: TGTGCCAGCAGTTACCGGGGGAGTCCCTACAATGAGCAGTTCTTC.

This clonotype was detected only a few times. This rearrangement joins TRBV6-1 to TRBJ2-5; a weak D match, TRBD2 (6 bases). V lost 4 bases to trimming and J lost 0 bases, with 15 bases between them. This CDR3 spans 16 amino acids. Germline assignment: CDR1 MNHNS and CDR2 SASEGT. CDR3 in amino acids: CASSVPSAGYQETQYF. CDR3 DNA: TGTGCCAGCAGTGTCCCTAGCGCTGGGTACCAAGAGACCCAGTACTTC.

The V call is TRBV28, the J call TRBJ2-5; the match to TRBD2 covers 8 bases. Germline loops: CDR1 MDHEN, CDR2 SYDVKM. The V and J ends lost 5 bases and 3 bases, in that order; junction bases with no gene match: 5. CDR3 length: 14 residues. The DNA of the CDR3 is TGTGCCAGCAGTCAAGCGGGAGAGGAAGAGACCCAGTACTTC. Translated: CASSQAGEEETQYF.

J is TRBJ2-3 and V is TRBV6-2 or TRBV6-3; 7 bases agree with TRBD2. The CDR3 covers 17 residues. CDR1 and CDR2 from the germline V gene are MNHEY and SVGEGT. V was pared by 2 bases and J by 2 bases, with 10 bases of the junction left unmatched. CDR3 nucleotide sequence: TGTGCCAGCAGTTACCCGGGACTACTTACATCCACAGATACGCAGTATTTT. It encodes CASSYPGLLTSTDTQYF.

The chain joins TRBV28 to TRBJ2-1; 7 nucleotides match TRBD1. The CDR3 consists of 16 residues. Unmatched junction bases numbered 13, after V lost 3 bases and J lost 8 bases. The V gene's germline CDR1 is MDHEN and CDR2 SYDVKM. CDR3: CASSFLTGSGHDEQFF. Here the CDR3 DNA reads TGTGCCAGCAGTTTCCTGACAGGGTCGGGGCACGATGAGCAGTTCTTC.

This clonotype appeared once. This chain connects TRBV7-9 to TRBJ2-5; D is unclear. Germline CDR1 SEHNR, CDR2 FQNEAQ (reference sequence). This CDR3 contains 13 residues. V dropped 4 bases and J dropped 5 bases, with 11 bases sitting between them. For the CDR3, the DNA is TGTGCCAGCAGCTCGGCAGGAGTCGAGACCCAGTACTTC. The encoded protein is CASSSAGVETQYF.

This clonotype has at least ten counts. The chain employs TRBV20-1 and TRBJ1-3, with 8 bases lining up with TRBD1. The V gene's germline CDR1 is DFQATT and CDR2 SNEGSKA (reference sequence). The CDR3 contains 14 residues. With V trimmed by 0 bases and J by 8 bases, 6 bases remained unmatched. The CDR3 DNA is TGCAGTGCTAGAGAGTTAGGACAGGGCTACACCATATATTTT. Protein sequence: CSARELGQGYTIYF.